This T cell receptor beta chain was observed in a study of blood T cells in healthy people across ages. Then a second PCR, running about 7 to 11 cycles, was carried out with a sample-barcoded 5' primer and a J-beta primer mix. TCRdb re-called the 5' RACE reads with MiXCR, one entry per CDR3 protein. This table holds approximately 800,000 distinct CDR3 sequences, roughly 25% found once. These data also featured in a second study, about T cells of mothers and their children. That study adds: Mothers yielded over 9.5 million CDR3 reads, children some 3 million each.

Sequenced material: blood. The receptor was derived from a boy aged 5-17 years in good health.

The CDR3 DNA reads TGCGCCAGCAGCCCGGAGCTGCCATGGGGGGGAGGGAATGTGGTGAACACTGAAGCTTTCTTT. Protein: CASSPELPWGGGNVVNTEAFF. The chain carries TRBV5-1 and TRBJ1-1; weak D call: TRBD1 (5 bases). Germline loops: CDR1 SGHRS, CDR2 YFSETQ. The germline V and J ends were trimmed by 4 bases and 0 bases, with 31 bases remaining between them. This CDR3 spans 21 amino acids.